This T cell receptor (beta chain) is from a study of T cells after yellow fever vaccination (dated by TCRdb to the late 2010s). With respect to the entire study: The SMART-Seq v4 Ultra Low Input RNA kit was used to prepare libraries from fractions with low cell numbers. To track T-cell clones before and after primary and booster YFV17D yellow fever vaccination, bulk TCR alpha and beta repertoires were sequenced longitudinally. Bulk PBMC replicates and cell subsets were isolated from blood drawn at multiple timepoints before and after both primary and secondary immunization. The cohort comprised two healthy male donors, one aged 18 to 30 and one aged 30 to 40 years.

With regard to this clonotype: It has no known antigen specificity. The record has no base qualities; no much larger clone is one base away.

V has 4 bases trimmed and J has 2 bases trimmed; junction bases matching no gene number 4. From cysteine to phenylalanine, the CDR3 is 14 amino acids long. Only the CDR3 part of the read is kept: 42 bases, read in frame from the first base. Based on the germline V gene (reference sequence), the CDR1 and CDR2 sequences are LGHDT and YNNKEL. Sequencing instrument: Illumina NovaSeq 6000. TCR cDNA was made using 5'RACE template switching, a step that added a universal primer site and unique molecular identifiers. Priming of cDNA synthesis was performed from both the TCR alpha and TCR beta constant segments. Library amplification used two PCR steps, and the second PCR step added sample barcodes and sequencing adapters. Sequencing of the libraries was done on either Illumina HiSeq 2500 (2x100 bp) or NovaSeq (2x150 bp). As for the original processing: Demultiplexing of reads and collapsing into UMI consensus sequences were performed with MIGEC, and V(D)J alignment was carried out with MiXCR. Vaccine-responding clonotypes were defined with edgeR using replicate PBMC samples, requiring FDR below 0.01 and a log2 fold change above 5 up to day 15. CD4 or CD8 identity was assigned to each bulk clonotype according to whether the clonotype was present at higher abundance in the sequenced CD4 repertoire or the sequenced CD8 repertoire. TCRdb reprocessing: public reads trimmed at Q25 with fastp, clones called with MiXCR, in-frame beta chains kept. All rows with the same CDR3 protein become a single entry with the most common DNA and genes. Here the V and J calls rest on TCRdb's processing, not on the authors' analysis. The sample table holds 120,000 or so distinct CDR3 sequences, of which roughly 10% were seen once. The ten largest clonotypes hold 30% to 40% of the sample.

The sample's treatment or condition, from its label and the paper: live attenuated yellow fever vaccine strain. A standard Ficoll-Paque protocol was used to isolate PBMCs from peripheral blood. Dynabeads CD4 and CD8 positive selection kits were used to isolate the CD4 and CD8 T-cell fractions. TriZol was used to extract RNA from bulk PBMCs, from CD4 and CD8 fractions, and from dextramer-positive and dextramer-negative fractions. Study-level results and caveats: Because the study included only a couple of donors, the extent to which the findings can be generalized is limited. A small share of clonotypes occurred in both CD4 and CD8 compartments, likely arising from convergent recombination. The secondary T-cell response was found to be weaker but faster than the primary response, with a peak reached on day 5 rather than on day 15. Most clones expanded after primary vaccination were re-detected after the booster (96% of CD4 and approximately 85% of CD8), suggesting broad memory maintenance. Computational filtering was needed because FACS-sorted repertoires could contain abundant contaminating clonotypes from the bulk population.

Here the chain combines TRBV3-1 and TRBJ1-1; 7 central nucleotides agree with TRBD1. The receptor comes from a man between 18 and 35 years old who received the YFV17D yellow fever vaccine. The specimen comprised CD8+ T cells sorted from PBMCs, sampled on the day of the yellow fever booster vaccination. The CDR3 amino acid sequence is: CASSLTGVNTEAFF. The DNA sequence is TGTGCCAGCAGCCTTACAGGGGTTAACACTGAAGCTTTCTTT.